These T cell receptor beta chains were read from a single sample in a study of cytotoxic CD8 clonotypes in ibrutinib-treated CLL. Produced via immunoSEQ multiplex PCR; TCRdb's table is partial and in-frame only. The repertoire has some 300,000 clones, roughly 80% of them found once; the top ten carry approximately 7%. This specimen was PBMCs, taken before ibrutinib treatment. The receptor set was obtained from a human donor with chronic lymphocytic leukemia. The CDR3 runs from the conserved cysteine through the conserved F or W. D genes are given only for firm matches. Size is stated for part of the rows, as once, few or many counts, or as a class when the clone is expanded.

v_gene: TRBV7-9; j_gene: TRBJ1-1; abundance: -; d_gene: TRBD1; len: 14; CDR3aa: CASSLTGADTEAFF; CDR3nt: TGTGCCAGCAGCTTGACAGGGGCAGACACTGAAGCTTTCTTT
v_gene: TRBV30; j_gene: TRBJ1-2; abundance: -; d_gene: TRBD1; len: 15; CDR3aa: CAWKRDRAANYGYTF; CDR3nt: TGTGCCTGGAAACGGGACAGAGCCGCGAACTATGGCTACACCTTC
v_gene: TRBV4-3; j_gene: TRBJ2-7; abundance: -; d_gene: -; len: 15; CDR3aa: CASSQDRGSSYEQYF; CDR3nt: TGCGCCAGCAGCCAAGACAGGGGCAGCTCCTACGAGCAGTACTTC
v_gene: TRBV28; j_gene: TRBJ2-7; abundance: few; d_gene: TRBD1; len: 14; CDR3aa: CASTTRQGADEQYF; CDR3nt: TGTGCCAGCACCACGCGACAGGGGGCAGACGAGCAGTACTTC
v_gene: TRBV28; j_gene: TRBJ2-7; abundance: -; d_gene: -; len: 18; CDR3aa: CASRPTITDSAFSYEQYF; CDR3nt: TGTGCCAGCAGACCCACCATTACCGACTCAGCGTTCTCCTACGAGCAGTACTTC
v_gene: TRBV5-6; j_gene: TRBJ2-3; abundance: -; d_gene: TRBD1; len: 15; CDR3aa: CASSLDEGAGDTQYF; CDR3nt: TGTGCCAGCAGCTTGGATGAGGGGGCCGGAGATACGCAGTATTTT
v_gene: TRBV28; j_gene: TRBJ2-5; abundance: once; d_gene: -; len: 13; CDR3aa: CASNGGAMETQYF; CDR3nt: TGTGCCAGCAACGGGGGCGCGATGGAGACCCAGTACTTC
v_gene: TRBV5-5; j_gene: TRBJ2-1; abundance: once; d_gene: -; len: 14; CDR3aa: CASIEGDDHNEQFF; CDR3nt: TGTGCCAGCATCGAGGGGGACGACCACAATGAGCAGTTCTTC
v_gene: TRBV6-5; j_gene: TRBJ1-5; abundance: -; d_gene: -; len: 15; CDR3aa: CASKPSWGVYQPQHF; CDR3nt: TGTGCCAGCAAGCCCTCGTGGGGGGTGTATCAGCCCCAGCATTTT
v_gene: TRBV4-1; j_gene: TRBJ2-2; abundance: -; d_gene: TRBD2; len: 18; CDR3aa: CASSHALPSGSLSGELFF; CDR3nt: TGCGCCAGCAGCCATGCCCTCCCTAGCGGGAGTTTGTCCGGGGAGCTGTTTTTT
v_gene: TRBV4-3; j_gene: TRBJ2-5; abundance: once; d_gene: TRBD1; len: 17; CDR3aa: CASSQDPSTGGWETQYF; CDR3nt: TGCGCCAGCAGCCAAGATCCCTCAACAGGGGGATGGGAGACCCAGTACTTC
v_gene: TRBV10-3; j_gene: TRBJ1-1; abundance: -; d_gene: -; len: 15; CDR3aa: CAISESFGERSEAFF; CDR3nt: TGTGCCATCAGTGAGTCCTTTGGGGAGAGGTCTGAAGCTTTCTTT
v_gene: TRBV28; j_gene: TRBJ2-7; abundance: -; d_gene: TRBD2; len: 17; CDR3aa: CASTGGRLAGAEDEQYF; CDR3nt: TGTGCCAGCACAGGGGGCCGACTAGCGGGAGCCGAGGACGAGCAGTACTTC